This is a list of T cell receptor beta chains from one sample in a study of T cells in Graves' hyperthyroidism and ophthalmopathy. Each CDR3 protein is one row after TCRdb ran MiXCR on the multiplex PCR reads. The sample includes some 700,000 distinct CDR3 sequences, approximately 15% seen only once; the top ten take around 15%. Sequencing input: blood. These TCRs come from a man aged 50 to 60 with Graves' hyperthyroidism. The CDR3 runs from the conserved cysteine through the conserved F or W. The order of the fields is D gene, clone size, J gene, V gene, CDR3 length, CDR3 protein, CDR3 DNA. A D gene is named only where the DNA matches it firmly. Clone size is given for some rows only: seen once, a few or many times, or a class if the clone is expanded.

. . TRBJ2-1 TRBV5-1 14 CASSPEVEDNEQFF TGCGCCAGCAGCCCCGAGGTGGAGGACAATGAGCAGTTCTTC
. few TRBJ2-7 TRBV19 13 CASSIGGTYEQYF TGTGCCAGTAGTATAGGGGGGACTTACGAGCAGTACTTC
. many TRBJ2-7 TRBV27 15 CASSIVSGLHYEQYF TGTGCCAGCAGTATCGTATCGGGACTCCACTACGAGCAGTACTTC
. many TRBJ2-7 TRBV10-3 12 CAIRGSSYEQYF TGTGCCATCAGAGGTTCGTCCTACGAGCAGTACTTC
TRBD2 many TRBJ2-1 TRBV11-2 14 CASSSAGGYNEQFF TGTGCCAGCAGCTCAGCGGGAGGATACAATGAGCAGTTCTTC
. many TRBJ1-1 TRBV19 13 CASTPPGADEAFF TGTGCCAGTACCCCACCGGGAGCCGATGAAGCTTTCTTT
. . TRBJ1-3 TRBV5-6 15 CASSSRLVTGNTIYF TGTGCCAGCAGCTCCCGGCTTGTGACTGGAAACACCATATATTTT
TRBD2 many TRBJ2-5 TRBV27 17 CASSDIPVAGLKETQYF TGTGCCAGCAGTGATATACCGGTAGCGGGGCTGAAAGAGACCCAGTACTTC
TRBD1 many TRBJ2-5 TRBV2 14 CASSPTGAQETQYF TGTGCCAGCAGTCCGACAGGGGCCCAAGAGACCCAGTACTTC
. . TRBJ1-1 TRBV7-2 15 CASSQGRTMNTEAFF TGTGCCAGCAGCCAGGGCCGGACAATGAACACTGAAGCTTTCTTT
. . TRBJ1-4 TRBV28 14 CASSSEQLNEKLFF TGTGCCAGCAGTAGTGAACAGCTCAATGAAAAACTGTTTTTT
TRBD1 few TRBJ1-2 TRBV20-1 16 CSAPGTGNDWGYGYTF TGCAGTGCTCCCGGGACAGGGAATGATTGGGGCTATGGCTACACCTTC
. . TRBJ1-1 TRBV12-3/TRBV12-4 12 CASQQGNTEAFF TGTGCCAGTCAACAGGGGAACACTGAAGCTTTCTTT
TRBD1 . TRBJ2-7 TRBV7-9 15 CASSSSGTEHYEQYF TGTGCCAGCAGCTCATCCGGGACAGAACACTACGAGCAGTACTTC
TRBD1 many TRBJ2-2 TRBV28 13 CASRGQGTGELFF TGTGCCAGCAGGGGACAGGGAACCGGGGAGCTGTTTTTT
. . TRBJ1-5 TRBV28 15 CASRLGPTFNQPQHF TGTGCCAGCAGGTTGGGACCGACGTTCAATCAGCCCCAGCATTTT
. few TRBJ1-1 TRBV6-1 14 CASRKDRMNTEAFF TGTGCCAGCAGAAAGGACAGAATGAACACTGAAGCTTTCTTT
. . TRBJ2-1 TRBV3-1 14 CASSHSGFRDEQFF TGTGCCAGCAGCCATAGTGGGTTTAGGGATGAGCAGTTCTTC
TRBD1 . TRBJ2-7 TRBV5-6 12 CASSVRGLEQYF TGTGCCAGCAGCGTCAGGGGGCTCGAGCAGTACTTC
. many TRBJ1-1 TRBV11-3 12 CASSFENTEAFF TGTGCCAGCAGCTTTGAAAACACTGAAGCTTTCTTT
. once TRBJ2-5 TRBV30 13 CAWTRQIQETQYF TGTGCCTGGACCCGACAGATCCAAGAGACCCAGTACTTC
. few TRBJ2-1 TRBV5-1 15 CASSLVRLDYNEQFF TGCGCCAGCAGCTTGGTACGGCTGGATTACAATGAGCAGTTCTTC
. many TRBJ2-1 TRBV7-2 15 CASSLDSGSYNEQFF TGTGCCAGCAGCTTAGATAGCGGATCCTACAATGAGCAGTTCTTC
. few TRBJ2-7 TRBV2 11 CASSPFNEQYF TGTGCCAGCAGCCCCTTCAACGAGCAGTACTTC
. many TRBJ2-7 TRBV9 12 CASSVGVGEQYF TGTGCCAGCAGCGTGGGGGTAGGCGAGCAGTACTTC
TRBD2 many TRBJ2-4 TRBV12-5 14 CASAQGLAGGIQYF TGTGCTAGTGCACAGGGACTAGCGGGAGGCATTCAGTACTTC
. many TRBJ2-1 TRBV27 16 CASSLSVPSSYNEQFF TGTGCCAGCAGTTTATCGGTCCCTAGCTCCTACAATGAGCAGTTCTTC
. many TRBJ2-1 TRBV6-2/TRBV6-3 17 CASREMGASRRYNEQFF TGTGCCAGCAGAGAGATGGGAGCTTCCCGGAGATACAATGAGCAGTTCTTC
. . TRBJ1-1 TRBV12-3/TRBV12-4 13 CASSPRIRAEAFF TGTGCCAGCAGCCCGAGGATCCGCGCCGAAGCTTTCTTT
. many TRBJ2-3 TRBV5-1 15 CASSGTGTSTDTQYF TGCGCCAGCAGCGGAACCGGGACTAGCACAGATACGCAGTATTTT
. many TRBJ2-3 TRBV18 16 CASSPSPTSVTDTQYF TGTGCCAGCTCACCATCTCCGACCTCAGTCACAGATACGCAGTATTTT
. many TRBJ1-1 TRBV29-1 13 CSVENRERTEAFF TGCAGCGTTGAGAACCGGGAGCGGACTGAAGCTTTCTTT
. . TRBJ2-2 TRBV5-1 14 CASGLRTNTGELFF TGCGCCAGCGGGTTAAGGACGAACACCGGGGAGCTGTTTTTT
TRBD2 many TRBJ2-7 TRBV20-1 15 CSARDSGGSTDEQYF TGCAGTGCTAGAGATAGCGGCGGGAGTACAGACGAGCAGTACTTC
. many TRBJ2-1 TRBV2 14 CASSANYDYNEQFF TGTGCCAGCAGTGCAAACTACGACTACAATGAGCAGTTCTTC
. few TRBJ2-3 TRBV5-1 16 CASSFLKTPSTDTQYF TGCGCCAGCAGCTTCCTGAAAACTCCTAGCACAGATACGCAGTATTTT
TRBD1 many TRBJ1-1 TRBV28 14 CASKKGQGATEAFF TGTGCCAGCAAAAAGGGACAGGGCGCGACTGAAGCTTTCTTT
. few TRBJ1-1 TRBV19 14 CASTLEGQNTEAFF TGTGCCAGTACCCTAGAAGGACAGAACACTGAAGCTTTCTTT
. few TRBJ1-5 TRBV6-1 15 CASRRTEIGVQPQHF TGTGCCAGCAGACGGACCGAGATAGGGGTTCAGCCCCAGCATTTT
. . TRBJ2-5 TRBV4-3 15 CASSQDRVYQETQYF TGCGCCAGCAGCCAAGATCGGGTCTACCAAGAGACCCAGTACTTC
TRBD1 . TRBJ2-5 TRBV5-1 15 CASTVWTGVGETQYF TGCGCCAGCACCGTATGGACAGGGGTGGGCGAGACCCAGTACTTC
TRBD2 . TRBJ2-1 TRBV6-2/TRBV6-3 16 CASSYTSGRTANEQFF TGTGCCAGCAGTTACACTAGCGGGAGAACTGCCAATGAGCAGTTCTTC
TRBD1 many TRBJ2-6 TRBV27 13 CASNPTGSNVLTF TGTGCCAGCAACCCGACAGGGTCCAACGTCCTGACTTTC
. few TRBJ2-2 TRBV29-1 14 CSVEDDRRIQELFF TGCAGCGTTGAAGACGACAGACGAATCCAGGAGCTGTTTTTT
TRBD1 many TRBJ2-7 TRBV28 16 CASSLWGTGGLDEQYF TGTGCCAGCAGTTTATGGGGGACAGGGGGCTTAGACGAGCAGTACTTC
. many TRBJ2-3 TRBV11-2 13 CASRDPRTDTQYF TGTGCCAGCAGAGACCCTAGGACAGATACGCAGTATTTT
. . TRBJ1-1 TRBV4-1 13 CASSPTTTDEAFF TGCGCCAGCAGTCCTACAACCACCGATGAAGCTTTCTTT
TRBD1 many TRBJ2-5 TRBV24-1 13 CATGDRGARDQYF TGTGCCACCGGGGACAGGGGGGCCAGGGACCAGTACTTC
TRBD2 . TRBJ2-7 TRBV20-1 17 CSARALLAGGLTYEQYF TGCAGTGCTAGAGCCCTGCTAGCGGGAGGGCTAACCTACGAGCAGTACTTC